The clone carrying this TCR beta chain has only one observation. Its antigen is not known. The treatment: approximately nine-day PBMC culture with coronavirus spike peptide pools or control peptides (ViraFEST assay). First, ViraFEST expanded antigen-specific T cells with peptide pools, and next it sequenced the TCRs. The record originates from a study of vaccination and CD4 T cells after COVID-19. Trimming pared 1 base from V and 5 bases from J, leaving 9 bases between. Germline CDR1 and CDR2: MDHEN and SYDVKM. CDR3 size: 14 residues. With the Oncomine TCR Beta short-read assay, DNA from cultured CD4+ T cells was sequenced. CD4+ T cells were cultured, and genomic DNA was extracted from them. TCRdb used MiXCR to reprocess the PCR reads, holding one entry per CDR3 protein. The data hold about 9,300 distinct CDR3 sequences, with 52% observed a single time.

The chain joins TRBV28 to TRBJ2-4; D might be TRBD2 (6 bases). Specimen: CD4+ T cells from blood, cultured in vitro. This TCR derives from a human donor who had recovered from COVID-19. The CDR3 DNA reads TGTGCCAGCAGTTTATCCGGGAGCCAAAACATTCAGTACTTC. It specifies CASSLSGSQNIQYF.